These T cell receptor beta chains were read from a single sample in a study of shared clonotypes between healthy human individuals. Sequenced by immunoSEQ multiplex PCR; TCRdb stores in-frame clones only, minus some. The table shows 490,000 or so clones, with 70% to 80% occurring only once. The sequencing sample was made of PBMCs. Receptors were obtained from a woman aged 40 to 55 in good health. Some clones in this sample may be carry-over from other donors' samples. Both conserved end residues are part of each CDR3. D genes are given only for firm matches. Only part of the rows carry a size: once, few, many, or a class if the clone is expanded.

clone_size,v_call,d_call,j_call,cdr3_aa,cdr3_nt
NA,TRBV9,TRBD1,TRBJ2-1,CASSPTGQGARNEQFF,TGTGCCAGCAGCCCTACCGGACAGGGGGCGCGCAATGAGCAGTTCTTC
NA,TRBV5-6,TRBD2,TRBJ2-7,CASRILWREGLYEQYF,TGTGCCAGCAGAATCCTCTGGCGGGAGGGGCTGTACGAGCAGTACTTC
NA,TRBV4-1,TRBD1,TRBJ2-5,CASSQDTGEETQYF,TGCGCCAGCAGCCAAGATACAGGGGAAGAGACCCAGTACTTC
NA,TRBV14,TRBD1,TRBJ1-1,CASSQVMTGGLRAFF,TGTGCCAGCAGCCAAGTGATGACAGGGGGCTTACGAGCTTTCTTT
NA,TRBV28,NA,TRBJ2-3,CASSSGSSTDTQYF,TGTGCCAGCAGTTCCGGATCGAGCACAGATACGCAGTATTTT
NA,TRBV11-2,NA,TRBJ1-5,CASSIGDNQPQHF,TGTGCCAGCAGCATCGGTGACAATCAGCCCCAGCATTTT
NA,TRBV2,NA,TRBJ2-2,CASSPITGELFF,TGTGCCAGCAGTCCTATCACCGGGGAGCTGTTTTTT
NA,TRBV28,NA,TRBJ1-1,CASSAYGGWFDGMNTEAFF,TGTGCCAGCAGTGCCTACGGGGGGTGGTTTGACGGTATGAACACTGAAGCTTTCTTT
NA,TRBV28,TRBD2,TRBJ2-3,CAIIAGGSSTDTQYF,TGTGCCATCATAGCGGGAGGCTCTAGCACAGATACGCAGTATTTT
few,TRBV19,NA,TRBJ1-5,CATGVHSNQPQHF,TGTGCTACGGGGGTTCATAGCAATCAGCCCCAGCATTTT
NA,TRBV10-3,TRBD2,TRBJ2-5,CATTDGRGETQYF,TGTGCCACTACCGACGGGAGGGGGGAGACCCAGTACTTC
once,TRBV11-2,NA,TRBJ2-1,CASSGGGSVHEQFF,TGTGCCAGCAGCGGTGGAGGGAGTGTCCATGAGCAGTTCTTC
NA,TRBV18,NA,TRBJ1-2,CASSPTTENYGYTF,TGTGCCAGCTCACCAACGACAGAAAACTATGGCTACACCTTC
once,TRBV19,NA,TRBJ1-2,CASSIFPATVGGYTF,TGTGCCAGTAGTATTTTCCCTGCGACAGTTGGAGGCTACACCTTC
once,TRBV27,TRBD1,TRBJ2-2,CASSPRDRATGELFF,TGTGCCAGCAGTCCACGGGACAGGGCGACCGGGGAGCTGTTTTTT
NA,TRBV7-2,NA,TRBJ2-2,CASSTPSKRNTGELFF,TGTGCCAGCAGCACCCCGTCCAAGAGGAACACCGGGGAGCTGTTTTTT
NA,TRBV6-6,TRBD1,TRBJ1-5,CASSPTTGAYNQPQHF,TGTGCCAGCAGTCCAACGACAGGGGCCTACAATCAGCCCCAGCATTTT